These T cell receptor beta chains were read from a single sample in a study of cytomegalovirus exposure and HLA in healthy donors. Produced via immunoSEQ multiplex PCR; TCRdb's table is partial and in-frame only. The table lists 100,000 to 150,000 clones, approximately 88% of them singletons, with 1.5% to 2% in the top ten. Sequenced material: PBMCs. These receptors were taken from a man younger than 35 in good health and CMV-seronegative. The CDR3 runs from the conserved cysteine through the conserved F or W. Each record gives: CDR3 DNA, CDR3 protein, D gene, clone size, J gene, V gene. A D gene is named only where the DNA matches it firmly. Some rows have no size entry. The others give once, few or many, or a class for an expanded clone.

DNA: TGTGCCAGCACTACAGGGTTACGTGACTATGGCTACACCTTC
CDR3: CASTTGLRDYGYTF
D: NA
size: NA
J: TRBJ1-2
V: TRBV2

DNA: TGTGCCAGCAGCGAGGGGCGCGGGGTTCGGTATGGCTACACCTTC
CDR3: CASSEGRGVRYGYTF
D: NA
size: NA
J: TRBJ1-2
V: TRBV9

DNA: TGTGCCAGCAGTTTACAGGTCGGTCACACTGAAGCTTTCTTT
CDR3: CASSLQVGHTEAFF
D: NA
size: NA
J: TRBJ1-1
V: TRBV28

DNA: TGTGCCAGCAGCGAGGGGGCTGGGGCTGAAGCTTTCTTT
CDR3: CASSEGAGAEAFF
D: TRBD1
size: NA
J: TRBJ1-1
V: TRBV9

DNA: TGTGCCAGCAGCGTAGAACTTAGCGGGAGTACAGATACGCAGTATTTT
CDR3: CASSVELSGSTDTQYF
D: TRBD2
size: NA
J: TRBJ2-3
V: TRBV9

DNA: TGCGCCAGCAGCATCGACAGGGGAGACTATGGCTACACCTTC
CDR3: CASSIDRGDYGYTF
D: TRBD1
size: once
J: TRBJ1-2
V: TRBV5-1

DNA: TGTGCCATCAGTGAACAAGACAGGGGCTCCGCGGAGACCCAGTACTTC
CDR3: CAISEQDRGSAETQYF
D: TRBD1
size: NA
J: TRBJ2-5
V: TRBV10-3

DNA: TGTGCCAGCAGACCCCCCGACAGGGTGGCCTACGAGCAGTACTTC
CDR3: CASRPPDRVAYEQYF
D: TRBD1
size: NA
J: TRBJ2-7
V: TRBV6-5

DNA: TGTGCCAGCAGCCGCGACACAAATGAAAAACTGTTTTTT
CDR3: CASSRDTNEKLFF
D: NA
size: once
J: TRBJ1-4
V: TRBV5-6

DNA: TGTGCCAGCAGCTTAGGAGGGGGGGTCCCCCGGCCCCAGCATTTT
CDR3: CASSLGGGVPRPQHF
D: NA
size: NA
J: TRBJ1-5
V: TRBV7-9

DNA: TGTGCCAGCAGCCCTCGGACAGGGAACACTGAAGCTTTCTTT
CDR3: CASSPRTGNTEAFF
D: TRBD1
size: NA
J: TRBJ1-1
V: TRBV7-6

DNA: TGTGCCAGCAGCAGGCGGGTTGGGGAAAAACTGTTTTTT
CDR3: CASSRRVGEKLFF
D: NA
size: NA
J: TRBJ1-4
V: TRBV11-2

DNA: TGTGCCAGCAGAGACAGTTTTCAAGAGACCCAGTACTTC
CDR3: CASRDSFQETQYF
D: NA
size: NA
J: TRBJ2-5
V: TRBV6-1

DNA: TGTGCCAGCAGCTTAGAACAGGGAACCTACGAGCAGTACTTC
CDR3: CASSLEQGTYEQYF
D: NA
size: NA
J: TRBJ2-7
V: TRBV7-2